This T cell receptor (beta chain) was sequenced in a study of T cell repertoires in cytomegalovirus infection. For the study at large: CMV infection and matching HLA type were both indicated by public TCR beta signatures.

TCRdb reprocessed the reads via MiXCR and lists one record per CDR3 protein. The sample has just under 300,000 distinct CDR3 sequences, about 9.1% seen once. This clonotype has more than one count but fewer than ten. The antigen is not known. The ends lost 6 bases at V and 4 bases at J; junction bases unmatched: 6. This CDR3 contains 14 residues. Study-wide points: Summed frequency of shared TCR beta families picked out CMV carriers who also had the relevant HLA. There were HLA-C-restricted CMV-specific TCR beta clonotypes dominating the ex vivo response.

This receptor was taken from a human donor in good health (CMV status not recorded). Some clones in this sample may be carry-over from other donors' samples. The rearrangement links TRBV12-3 or TRBV12-4 to TRBJ1-3; TRBD1 aligns across 7 bases. The sequenced material came from PBMCs. CDR3 DNA sequence: TGTGCCAGCAGCTATGACAGGGTCGGAAACACCATATATTTT. Its protein is CASSYDRVGNTIYF.